This T cell receptor (beta chain) was documented in a study of control samples from healthy donors and cancer patients (dated by TCRdb to about 2020). The library was produced with the immunoSEQ multiplex PCR assay. TCRdb provides this immuneACCESS table in a form limited to in-frame rearrangements. Some clones are lacking; in checked studies, under half of them reflect an unresolved V gene, and why the rest are absent is not known. The sample table holds around 130,000 clones, of which roughly 86% were seen once. Together, the top ten hold under 9% of the sample. Notes on this clone: The target of this receptor is not known. Nothing much larger sits one base from this clone, and base qualities are not available.

The CDR3 covers 13 residues, taking in both the cysteine and the phenylalanine. Only the CDR3 part of the read is kept: 39 bases, read in frame from the first base. Looking up the germline V gene yields CDR1 ENHRY and CDR2 SYGVKD. The germline V and J ends show losses of 6 bases and 3 bases respectively, and no gene match explains 3 bases of the junction. The sequence was obtained from a man aged 50 to 60 with head and neck cancer. The chain is assembled from TRBV10-3 and TRBJ1-2, with 8 junctional bases fitting TRBD1. The sample comprised PBMCs. This receptor has the CDR3 CAISETGDYGYTF. Here is the DNA: TGTGCCATCAGCGAGACAGGGGACTATGGCTACACCTTC.